The 17 T cell receptor beta chains below were found in one sample sequenced in a study of cytomegalovirus exposure and HLA in healthy donors. Sequencing was performed with immunoSEQ multiplex PCR; in TCRdb, only in-frame clones are kept and a portion is missing. In the table there are a few hundred thousand clones, roughly 88% of which are singletons. The sample comprised PBMCs. The source is a woman younger than 35 in good health and CMV-seronegative.

The chain joins TRBV9 to TRBJ1-1; no reliable D call. From germline, CDR1 is SGDLS and CDR2 YYNGEE. Trimming cost V 0 bases and J 0 bases, with 3 bases left between them. The CDR3 runs 13 residues. The CDR3 region is CASSVVLNTEAFF. The CDR3 region has the DNA TGTGCCAGCAGCGTAGTCTTGAACACTGAAGCTTTCTTT.

This clone was seen a single time. The chain combines TRBV9 with TRBJ2-7; 7 bases are shared with TRBD2. The germline CDR1 and CDR2 sequences are SGDLS and YYNGEE. CDR3 size: 15 residues. The junction had 5 bases not matched to a gene; V was cut back by 2 bases and J by 0 bases. Here the CDR3 reads CASSVRGGSSYEQYF. The CDR3 region has the DNA TGTGCCAGCAGCGTCCGAGGCGGGAGCTCCTACGAGCAGTACTTC. Full variable domain (rest looked up from reference TRBV9 and TRBJ2-7): DSGVTQTPKHLITATGQRVTLRCSPRSGDLSVYWYQQSLDQGLQFLIQYYNGEERAKGNILERFSAQQFPDLHSELNLSSLELGDSALYFCASSVRGGSSYEQYFGPGTRLTVT.

The V gene is TRBV4-1, the J gene TRBJ1-5, with D possibly being TRBD1 (6 bases). Deletions cut 1 base from V and 5 bases from J, with 18 bases between. The CDR3 is 17 amino acids. Germline V CDR1 and CDR2: MGHRA, YSYEKL. CDR3: CASSQVGGRGPDQPQHF. For the CDR3, the DNA is TGCGCCAGCAGCCAAGTTGGTGGCAGGGGACCCGATCAGCCCCAGCATTTT.

This chain links TRBV7-2 with TRBJ2-7; possibly TRBD1 for D (6 bases). This CDR3 spans 15 amino acids. V shed 1 base and J shed 0 bases, with 10 bases lying between them. Looked up from germline, CDR1 is SGHTA and CDR2 is FQGNSA. CDR3 in amino acids: CASSLDLGASYEQYF. The CDR3 DNA reads as TGTGCCAGCAGCTTAGATCTGGGGGCCTCCTACGAGCAGTACTTC.

The CDR3 loop reads CASSQGENTEAFF. CDR3 bases: TGCGCCAGCAGCCAAGGAGAGAACACTGAAGCTTTCTTT. The chain joins TRBV4-3 to TRBJ1-1; the D is unclear. The germline V gene encodes CDR1 LGHNA and CDR2 YSLEER. This CDR3 is 13 amino acids long. Trimming left V 1 base short and J 1 base short, with 4 bases between.

The chain carries TRBV10-1 and TRBJ2-7, with a weak D call TRBD2 (6 bases). Germline CDR1 reads WNHNN; CDR2 reads SYGVQD (reference sequence). Trimming stripped 0 bases from V and 4 bases from J, with 7 bases between. This CDR3 has 13 residues. CDR3 amino acids: CASSESGGYEQYF. The CDR3 nucleotides are TGCGCCAGCAGTGAGTCCGGAGGGTACGAGCAGTACTTC.

The rearrangement uses TRBV4-1 and TRBJ1-5, with D possibly TRBD1 on 5 matching bases. The germline V gene encodes CDR1 MGHRA and CDR2 YSYEKL. There are 15 residues in the CDR3. Trimming removed 4 bases from V and 0 bases from J, with 10 bases in between. In nucleotides, the CDR3 is TGCGCCAGCAGCCCCATAGGGGTTAGCAATCAGCCCCAGCATTTT. Translating gives CASSPIGVSNQPQHF.

The chain has TRBV6-1 and TRBJ1-6; D might be TRBD1 (6 bases). Trimming cost V 7 bases and J 5 bases, with 15 bases left between them. Germline V gene data show CDR1 as MNHNS and CDR2 as SASEGT. The CDR3 loop spans 15 amino acids. The CDR3 here is CASTTSQGNNSPLHF. As DNA, the CDR3 is TGTGCCAGCACAACTTCACAGGGTAATAATTCACCCCTCCACTTT.

This clone came up once. The gene calls are TRBV30 and TRBJ1-1; D call uncertain. The CDR3 has 11 amino acids. Germline loops: CDR1 GTSNPN, CDR2 SVGIG (reference sequence). Trimming left V 0 bases short and J 10 bases short, with 9 bases between. The CDR3 loop is CAWSVQVSAFF. DNA of the CDR3: TGTGCCTGGAGTGTACAAGTTTCAGCTTTCTTT.

This chain joins TRBV14 and TRBJ2-5, with D possibly being TRBD2 (5 bases). The V gene's germline CDR1 is SGHDN and CDR2 FVKESK. V lost 0 bases to trimming and J lost 5 bases, with 13 bases between them. This CDR3 spans 15 amino acids. The CDR3 reads CASSQDRLRGETQYF. As DNA, the CDR3 is TGTGCCAGCAGCCAAGACCGGCTCCGAGGGGAGACCCAGTACTTC.

As concerns this clone: Other DNA sequences in the sample encode the same CDR3. The rearrangement uses TRBV9 and TRBJ2-1, with 11 positions matching TRBD2. This CDR3 is 17 amino acids long. V trimming: 2 bases; J trimming: 0 bases; junction bases outside the gene matches: 4. Per germline, CDR1 SGDLS and CDR2 YYNGEE. Here the CDR3 reads CASSVGLAGSSYNEQFF. The CDR3 nucleotides are TGTGCCAGCAGCGTCGGACTAGCGGGCAGCTCCTACAATGAGCAGTTCTTC.

This chain uses TRBV5-1 with TRBJ2-3, with 15 positions matching TRBD2. Germline CDR1 SGHRS, CDR2 YFSETQ. The CDR3 consists of 15 residues. The V and J ends lost 7 bases and 5 bases, in that order; junction bases with no gene match: 5. CDR3 region: CASGTSGRLLDTQYF. DNA of the CDR3: TGCGCCAGCGGGACTAGCGGGAGGTTATTAGATACGCAGTATTTT.

This clone turned up a few times. This chain joins TRBV6-4 and TRBJ2-3, with a possible D match to TRBD2 (6 bases). Between the trimmed V and J ends, which lost 2 bases and 5 bases, there was a span of 14 bases. The germline CDR1 and CDR2 sequences are MRHNA and SNTAGT. This CDR3 is 15 amino acids long. CDR3 in amino acids: CASSDTGEAQDTQYF. CDR3 bases: TGTGCCAGCAGTGACACCGGGGAGGCACAAGATACGCAGTATTTT.

The chain carries TRBV19 and TRBJ2-1; TRBD1 might be the D (5 bases). The CDR3 sequence is 14 residues long. Trimming removed 10 bases from V and 8 bases from J, with 21 bases in between. The germline gives CDR1 LNHDA, CDR2 SQIVND (reference sequence). CDR3 DNA: TGTGCCACCATTTCGCCGCTAGGGGTGGATGAGCAGTTCTTC. Encoded protein: CATISPLGVDEQFF.

This chain uses TRBV27 with TRBJ2-7; 11 bases agree with TRBD2. CDR3 length: 17 amino acids. The J segment lost 5 bases and the V segment lost 5 bases, leaving 14 bases of the junction unmatched. The V gene's germline CDR1 is MNHEY and CDR2 SMNVEV (reference sequence). The DNA for the CDR3 is TGTGCCAGCAGTAGAATTGTACTAGCGGGAGCAACCAACGAGCAGTACTTC. Its protein is CASSRIVLAGATNEQYF.

V and J are TRBV19 and TRBJ1-2, with D perhaps TRBD1 (5 bases). The germline V and J ends were trimmed by 4 bases and 4 bases, with 13 bases remaining between them. Germline values: CDR1 LNHDA, CDR2 SQIVND (reference sequence). This CDR3 comprises 14 residues. CDR3 nucleotide sequence: TGTGCCAGTAGTACCGGGGGGGTGGCCTATGGCTACACCTTC. It yields the protein CASSTGGVAYGYTF.

This clone was counted a single time. This sequence joins TRBV5-1 and TRBJ1-2; D call uncertain. CDR1 and CDR2 (germline): SGHRS, YFSETQ. Trimming cost V 0 bases and J 0 bases, with 9 bases left between them. CDR3 size: 15 residues. CDR3 DNA: TGCGCCAGCAGCTTGGGAATGGTAGCTAACTATGGCTACACCTTC. This sequence encodes CASSLGMVANYGYTF.